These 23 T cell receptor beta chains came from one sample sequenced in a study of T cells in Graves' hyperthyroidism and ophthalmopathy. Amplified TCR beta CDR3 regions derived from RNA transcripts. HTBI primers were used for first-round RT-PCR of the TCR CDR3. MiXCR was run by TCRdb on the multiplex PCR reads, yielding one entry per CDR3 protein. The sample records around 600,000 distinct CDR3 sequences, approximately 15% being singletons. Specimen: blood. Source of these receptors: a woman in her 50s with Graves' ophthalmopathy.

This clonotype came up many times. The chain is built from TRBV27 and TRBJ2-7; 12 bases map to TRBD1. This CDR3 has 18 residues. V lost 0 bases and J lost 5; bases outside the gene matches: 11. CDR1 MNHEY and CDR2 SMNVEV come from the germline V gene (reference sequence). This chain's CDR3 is CASSLSSLRDRGRDEQYF. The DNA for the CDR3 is TGTGCCAGCAGTTTATCTTCCTTAAGGGACAGGGGGCGCGACGAGCAGTACTTC.

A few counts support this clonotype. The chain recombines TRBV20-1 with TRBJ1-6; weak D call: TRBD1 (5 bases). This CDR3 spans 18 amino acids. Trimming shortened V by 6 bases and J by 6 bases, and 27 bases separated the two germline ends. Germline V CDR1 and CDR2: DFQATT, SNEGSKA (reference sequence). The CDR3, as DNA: TGCAGTGCAAAAAAGATGATTAAGATAGGGGCTATTAATTCACCCCTCCACTTT. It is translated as CSAKKMIKIGAINSPLHF.

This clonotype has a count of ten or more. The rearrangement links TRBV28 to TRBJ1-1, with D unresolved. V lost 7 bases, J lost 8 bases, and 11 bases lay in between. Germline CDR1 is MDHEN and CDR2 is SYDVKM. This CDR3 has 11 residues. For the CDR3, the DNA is TGTGCCAGCACCGATCCCTCCGAAGCTTTCTTT. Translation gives CASTDPSEAFF. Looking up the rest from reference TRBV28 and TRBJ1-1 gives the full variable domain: DVKVTQSSRYLVKRTGEKVFLECVQDMDHENMFWYRQDPGLGLRLIYFSYDVKMKEKGDIPEGYSVSREKKERFSLILESASTNQTSMYLCASTDPSEAFFGQGTRLTVV.

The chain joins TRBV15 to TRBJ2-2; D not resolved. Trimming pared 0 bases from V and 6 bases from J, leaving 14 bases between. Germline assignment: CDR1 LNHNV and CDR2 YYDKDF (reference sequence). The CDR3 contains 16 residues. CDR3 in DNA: TGTGCCACCAGCAGAGATAGGCTATTTAGTCCCGGGGAGCTGTTTTTT. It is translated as CATSRDRLFSPGELFF.

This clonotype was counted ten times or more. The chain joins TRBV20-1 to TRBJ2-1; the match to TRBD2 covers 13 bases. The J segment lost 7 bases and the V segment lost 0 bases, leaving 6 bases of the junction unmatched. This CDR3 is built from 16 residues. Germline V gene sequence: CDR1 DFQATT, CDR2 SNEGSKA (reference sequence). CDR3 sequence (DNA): TGCAGTGCTAGAGATTTAAGGGGACTAGCGGGGAATGAGCAGTTCTTC. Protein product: CSARDLRGLAGNEQFF.

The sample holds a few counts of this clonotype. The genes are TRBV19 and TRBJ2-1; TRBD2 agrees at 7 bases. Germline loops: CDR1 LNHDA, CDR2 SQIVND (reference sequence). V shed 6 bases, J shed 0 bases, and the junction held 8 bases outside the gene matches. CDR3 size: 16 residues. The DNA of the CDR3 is TGTGCCAGTAGGCCTAGCGGAGACAGCTCCTACAATGAGCAGTTCTTC. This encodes CASRPSGDSSYNEQFF.

This CDR3 is CASSGQGYNEKLFF. The CDR3, as DNA: TGTGCCAGCTCTGGACAGGGTTATAATGAAAAACTGTTTTTT. The chain couples TRBV6-1 to TRBJ1-4; 8 bases fit TRBD1. The V gene end was trimmed by 8 bases and the J gene end by 4 bases; junction bases not matched to a gene: 6. There are 14 residues in the CDR3. Germline assignment: CDR1 MNHNS and CDR2 SASEGT.

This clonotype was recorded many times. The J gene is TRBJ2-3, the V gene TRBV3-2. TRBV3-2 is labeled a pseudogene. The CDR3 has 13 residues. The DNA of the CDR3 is TGTGCCAGGCGGACGGTTCTCACAGATACGCAGTATTTT. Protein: CARRTVLTDTQYF.

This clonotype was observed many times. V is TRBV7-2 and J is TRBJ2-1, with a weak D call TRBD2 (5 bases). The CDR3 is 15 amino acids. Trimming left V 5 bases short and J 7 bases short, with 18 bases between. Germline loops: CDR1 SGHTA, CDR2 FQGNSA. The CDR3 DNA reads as TGTGCCAGCAGCCAAAACAGAGGGCCCCTAAATGAGCAGTTCTTC. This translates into CASSQNRGPLNEQFF.

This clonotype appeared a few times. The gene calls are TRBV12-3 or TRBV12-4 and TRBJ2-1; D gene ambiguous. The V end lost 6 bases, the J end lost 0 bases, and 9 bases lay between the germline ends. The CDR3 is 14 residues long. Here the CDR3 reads CASRRSISYNEQFF. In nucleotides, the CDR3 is TGTGCCAGCAGGAGATCCATCTCCTACAATGAGCAGTTCTTC.

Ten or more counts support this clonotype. CDR3 residues: CASSLGGQVVADTQYF. As DNA, the CDR3 is TGTGCCAGCAGCTTAGGAGGACAGGTTGTGGCAGATACGCAGTATTTT. The chain is built from TRBV7-2 and TRBJ2-3; 7 nucleotides match TRBD1. J gave up 4 bases and V 1 base, and 8 bases lay outside the gene matches. Looked up from germline, CDR1 is SGHTA and CDR2 is FQGNSA. This CDR3 region has 16 residues.

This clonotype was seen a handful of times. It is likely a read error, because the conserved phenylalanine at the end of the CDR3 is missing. The CDR3 loop reads CASRRQGLENQPQHL. The CDR3 bases are TGTGCCAGTAGAAGACAGGGGCTGGAGAATCAGCCCCAGCATCTT. The chain carries TRBV19 and TRBJ1-5, with 8 bases aligning to TRBD1. CDR3 size: 15 residues. Per germline, CDR1 LNHDA and CDR2 SQIVND (reference sequence). With V trimmed by 6 bases and J by 4 bases, 8 bases remained unmatched.

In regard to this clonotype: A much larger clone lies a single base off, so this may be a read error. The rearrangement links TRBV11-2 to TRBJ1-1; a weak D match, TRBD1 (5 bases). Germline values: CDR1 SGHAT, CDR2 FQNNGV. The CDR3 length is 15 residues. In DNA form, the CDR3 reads TGTGCCAGCAGCTTTGTTTACGAGGGGCGAACTGAAGCTTCCTTT. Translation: CASSFVYEGRTEASF.

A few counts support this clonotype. The CDR3 region has the DNA TGTGCCAGCAGTTACTCGAGACCCGGGACAGGGTATAATCAGCCCCAGCATTTT. Its protein is CASSYSRPGTGYNQPQHF. The chain is built from TRBV6-5 and TRBJ1-5, with 9 positions matching TRBD1. In germline, CDR1 is MNHEY, CDR2 SVGAGI. The CDR3 sequence is 18 residues long. The V segment lost 0 bases and the J segment 4 bases; nucleotides outside the gene matches: 10.

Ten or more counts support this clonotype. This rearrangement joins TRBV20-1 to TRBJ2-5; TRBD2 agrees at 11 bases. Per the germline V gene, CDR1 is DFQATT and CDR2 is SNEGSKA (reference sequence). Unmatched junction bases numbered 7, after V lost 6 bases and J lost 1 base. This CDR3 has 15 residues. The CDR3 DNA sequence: TGCAGTGCCGACGATGGGACTAGCGGCCAAGAGACCCAGTACTTC. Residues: CSADDGTSGQETQYF.

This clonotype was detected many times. CDR3 nucleotides: TGTGCCAGCAGCTTAGACCGGGACATTGTCGGTGGCAATGAGCAGTTCTTC. It translates to CASSLDRDIVGGNEQFF. The genes are TRBV11-2 and TRBJ2-1; perhaps TRBD1 as D (6 bases). With 0 bases removed from V and 6 bases from J, the gap between germline ends came to 18 bases. Germline V gene data show CDR1 as SGHAT and CDR2 as FQNNGV. The CDR3 spans 17 residues.

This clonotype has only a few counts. The CDR3 coding sequence is TGTGCCAGCAGTACAGGATTGTCCGGAAACACCATATATTTT. Translating gives CASSTGLSGNTIYF. The rearrangement links TRBV7-9 to TRBJ1-3, with D possibly TRBD1 on 5 matching bases. V lost 6 bases, J lost 4 bases, and 13 bases lay in between. Germline values: CDR1 SEHNR, CDR2 FQNEAQ (reference sequence). There are 14 residues in the CDR3.

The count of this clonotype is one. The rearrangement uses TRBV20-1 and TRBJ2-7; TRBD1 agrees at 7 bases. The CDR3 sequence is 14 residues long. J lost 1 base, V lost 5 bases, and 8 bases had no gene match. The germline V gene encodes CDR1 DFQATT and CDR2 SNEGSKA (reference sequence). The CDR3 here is CSAATGIGSYEQYF. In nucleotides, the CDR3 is TGCAGTGCTGCGACAGGGATAGGGTCCTACGAGCAGTACTTC.

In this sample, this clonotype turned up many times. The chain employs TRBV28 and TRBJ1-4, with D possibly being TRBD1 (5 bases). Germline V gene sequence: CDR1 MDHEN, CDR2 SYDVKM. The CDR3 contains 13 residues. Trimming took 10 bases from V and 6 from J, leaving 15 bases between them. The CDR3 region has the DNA TGTGCCACCAAAAATACAGGAGATGAAAAACTGTTTTTT. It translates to CATKNTGDEKLFF.

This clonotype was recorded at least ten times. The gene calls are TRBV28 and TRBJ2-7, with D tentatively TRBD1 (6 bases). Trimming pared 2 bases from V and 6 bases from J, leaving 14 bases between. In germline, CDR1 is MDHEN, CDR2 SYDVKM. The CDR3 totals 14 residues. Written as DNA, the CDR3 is TGTGCCAGCAGTTTACAGGGGCCGTATTCCGAGCAGTACTTC. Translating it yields CASSLQGPYSEQYF.

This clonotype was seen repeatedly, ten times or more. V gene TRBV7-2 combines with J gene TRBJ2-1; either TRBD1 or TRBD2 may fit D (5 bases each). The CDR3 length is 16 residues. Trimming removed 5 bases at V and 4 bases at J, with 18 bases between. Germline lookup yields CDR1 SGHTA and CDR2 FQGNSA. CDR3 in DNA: TGTGCCAGCAGCCCCGACCGGGGCCCAAAATACAATGAGCAGTTCTTC. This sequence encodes CASSPDRGPKYNEQFF.

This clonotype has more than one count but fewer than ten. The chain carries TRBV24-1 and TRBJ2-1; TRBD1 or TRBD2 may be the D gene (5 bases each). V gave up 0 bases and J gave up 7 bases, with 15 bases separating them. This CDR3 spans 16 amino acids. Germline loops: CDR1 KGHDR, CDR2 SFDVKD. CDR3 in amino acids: CATSDLSGRAQNEQFF. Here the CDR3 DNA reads TGTGCCACCAGTGATTTGAGCGGCAGGGCGCAGAATGAGCAGTTCTTC.

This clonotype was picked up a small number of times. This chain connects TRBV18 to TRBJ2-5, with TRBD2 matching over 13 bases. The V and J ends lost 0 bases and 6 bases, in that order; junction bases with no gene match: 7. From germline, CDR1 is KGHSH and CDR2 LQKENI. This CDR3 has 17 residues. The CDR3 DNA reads TGTGCCAGCTCACCACCCCGGACTAGCGGGAGAGGGCAGACCCAGTACTTC. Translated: CASSPPRTSGRGQTQYF.